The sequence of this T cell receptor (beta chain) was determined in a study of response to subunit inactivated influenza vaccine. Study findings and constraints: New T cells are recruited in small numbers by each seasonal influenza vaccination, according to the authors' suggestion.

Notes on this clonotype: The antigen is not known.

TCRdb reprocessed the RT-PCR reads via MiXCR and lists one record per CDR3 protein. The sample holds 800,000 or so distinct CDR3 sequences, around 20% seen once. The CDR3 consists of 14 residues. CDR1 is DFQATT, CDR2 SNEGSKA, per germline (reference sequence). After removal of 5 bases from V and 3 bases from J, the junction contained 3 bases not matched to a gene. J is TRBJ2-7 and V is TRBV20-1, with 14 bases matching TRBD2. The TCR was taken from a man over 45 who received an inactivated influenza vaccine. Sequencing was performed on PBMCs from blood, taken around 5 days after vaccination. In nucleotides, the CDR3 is TGCAGTGCTTCGGGACTAGCGGGAGTCTACGAGCAGTACTTC. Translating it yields CSASGLAGVYEQYF.